This is a list of T cell receptor beta chains from one sample in a study of OX40 agonist ivuxolimab in advanced cancers. TCRdb keeps only in-frame clones here, not all; method: immunoSEQ multiplex PCR. The table has some 18,000 clones, around 84% seen once. The sample was CD4+ or CD8+ T cells sorted from blood, taken in a trial of the OX40 agonist ivuxolimab. The receptors shown here come from an adult with an advanced solid tumor such as melanoma, head and neck, liver or kidney cancer. Each CDR3 is given with its conserved first and last residue.

v_call: TRBV5-1; cdr3_aa: CASSLETGRNTEAFF
v_call: TRBV19; cdr3_aa: CASTPLAGVTGELFF
v_call: TRBV28; cdr3_aa: CASSRGSYGSDEQFF
v_call: TRBV7-9; cdr3_aa: CASSLRVPFGAGTDTQYF
v_call: TRBV9; cdr3_aa: CASSVARQPQETQYF
v_call: TRBV5-1; cdr3_aa: CASSLETVSGGGYTF
v_call: TRBV21-1; cdr3_aa: CASGELCAGRGYGYTF
v_call: TRBV28; cdr3_aa: CASSSVDRGLEYTEAFF
v_call: TRBV4-2; cdr3_aa: CASSQEGGQDVVNGYTF
v_call: TRBV6-1; cdr3_aa: CASSEGRAGNQPQHF
v_call: TRBV15; cdr3_aa: CATSQDRNYGYTF
v_call: TRBV6-1; cdr3_aa: CASSEQAGHGLEKLFF